The 22 T cell receptor beta chains reported below all come from one sample, sequenced in a study of blood T cell repertoires in COVID-19. The method was immunoSEQ multiplex PCR; TCRdb's version includes in-frame clones alone and lacks a portion of them. The data hold around 78,000 clones, with about 90% observed a single time. Sample: peripheral blood. These receptors were obtained from a man aged 45-65 years with active COVID-19.

This chain uses TRBV5-5 with TRBJ1-1; unclear D gene. Germline-derived CDR1 and CDR2 are SGHKS and YYEKEE (reference sequence). Trimming removed 1 base from V and 4 bases from J, with 14 bases in between. The CDR3 has 15 residues. CDR3 residues: CASSLLHMGSTEAFF. CDR3 DNA: TGTGCCAGCAGCTTGCTGCACATGGGGAGCACTGAAGCTTTCTTT.

The J gene is TRBJ2-1, the V gene TRBV7-8; 12 bases map to TRBD2. Unmatched junction bases numbered 9, after V lost 5 bases and J lost 4 bases. CDR3 length: 17 amino acids. Germline lookup yields CDR1 SGHVS and CDR2 FQNEAQ. The CDR3 bases are TGTGCCAGCAGCCCACGACTAGCGGGGGTTACGTACAATGAGCAGTTCTTC. This codes for CASSPRLAGVTYNEQFF.

This clone was found once. V usage is TRBV7-9 and J usage is TRBJ1-2, with a tentative D call TRBD1 (5 bases). The CDR3 totals 15 residues. The germline gives CDR1 SEHNR, CDR2 FQNEAQ (reference sequence). V lost 1 base and J 5 bases, leaving 14 bases between the germline ends. CDR3 sequence (DNA): TGTGCCAGCAGCTTAGAATTTTCAGGGAAATATGGCTACACCTTC. Translated: CASSLEFSGKYGYTF.

J is TRBJ2-3 and V is TRBV5-1, with 8 bases matching TRBD2. There are 20 residues in the CDR3. V shed 3 bases, J shed 0 bases, and the junction held 18 bases outside the gene matches. Germline loops: CDR1 SGHRS, CDR2 YFSETQ. The CDR3 sequence is CASSSAGLAFTPRSTDTQYF. Written as DNA, the CDR3 is TGCGCCAGCAGCTCCGCCGGACTAGCTTTCACCCCCCGTAGCACAGATACGCAGTATTTT.

The rearrangement links TRBV6-2 or TRBV6-3 to TRBJ1-1; tentatively, D is TRBD1 (6 bases). The CDR3 covers 15 residues. CDR1 is MNHEY, CDR2 SVGEGT, per germline. Trimming pared 6 bases from V and 0 bases from J, leaving 14 bases between. The CDR3 nucleotides read TGTGCCAGCAGCCGCCCGACAGGAGTGAACACTGAAGCTTTCTTT. This gives the protein CASSRPTGVNTEAFF.

The J gene is TRBJ1-4, the V gene TRBV4-2; TRBD1 might be the D (6 bases). V lost 1 base and J 4 bases, leaving 13 bases between the germline ends. This CDR3 has 16 amino acids. Looked up from germline, CDR1 is LGHNA and CDR2 is YNFKEQ. The CDR3 coding sequence is TGTGCCAGCAGCCAAGCCCCGGGACAAATTAATGAAAAACTGTTTTTT. As protein: CASSQAPGQINEKLFF.

V usage is TRBV7-9 and J usage is TRBJ1-6; no clear D. V was pared by 4 bases and J by 5 bases, with 18 bases between. This CDR3 has 17 residues. Per germline, CDR1 SEHNR and CDR2 FQNEAQ (reference sequence). Here the CDR3 DNA reads TGTGCCAGCAGCTCCCCTGGGCCCGAGGGAAATAATTCACCCCTCCACTTT. Residues: CASSSPGPEGNNSPLHF.

This chain connects TRBV30 to TRBJ1-3; no firm D call. The CDR3 has 15 amino acids. Trimming took off 3 bases at V and 1 base at J, with 13 bases between the two ends. From germline, CDR1 is GTSNPN and CDR2 SVGIG (reference sequence). CDR3 loop: CAWSAGVQSGNTIYF. DNA of the CDR3: TGTGCCTGGAGCGCGGGAGTTCAATCTGGAAACACCATATATTTT.

The chain carries TRBV9 and TRBJ2-3; D is possibly TRBD2 (6 bases). The V end lost 4 bases, the J end lost 0 bases, and 15 bases lay between the germline ends. This CDR3 is 16 amino acids long. From germline, CDR1 is SGDLS and CDR2 YYNGEE. CDR3 sequence reads: CASSSMTRGSTDTQYF. The CDR3 region has the DNA TGTGCCAGCAGCTCAATGACTAGGGGCAGCACAGATACGCAGTATTTT.

V usage is TRBV10-3 and J usage is TRBJ2-7; 10 bases align to TRBD2. Germline values: CDR1 ENHRY, CDR2 SYGVKD. V lost 11 bases to trimming and J lost 2 bases; unmatched junction nucleotides: 9. CDR3 size: 14 residues. The CDR3 DNA sequence: TGTGCCGCTCGCACTAGCGGGGCTACCTACGAGCAGTACTTC. Translation: CAARTSGATYEQYF.

This chain uses TRBV19 with TRBJ2-4, with D maybe TRBD1 (6 bases). The germline V gene has CDR1 LNHDA and CDR2 SQIVND (reference sequence). The CDR3 is 16 residues long. V lost 5 bases to trimming and J lost 5 bases, with 19 bases between them. CDR3 sequence: CASSYRARGRENIQYF. CDR3 nucleotides: TGTGCCAGTAGTTACAGGGCGAGGGGCCGGGAAAACATTCAGTACTTC.

The chain recombines TRBV5-1 with TRBJ2-6, with 8 nucleotides matching TRBD1. The CDR3 covers 17 residues. The V gene's germline CDR1 is SGHRS and CDR2 YFSETQ. Trimming at V came to 3 bases and at J to 0 bases, leaving 5 bases not matched to a gene. In DNA form, the CDR3 reads TGCGCCAGCAGCTCCGGGACAGGTCCCTCTGGGGCCAACGTCCTGACTTTC. It translates to CASSSGTGPSGANVLTF.

The rearrangement joins TRBV24-1 to TRBJ2-3, with 7 bases matching TRBD1. CDR1 is KGHDR, CDR2 SFDVKD, per germline. V shed 5 bases and J 1 base; nucleotides not matched to a gene: 8. The CDR3 runs to 16 residues. The CDR3 region has the DNA TGTGCCACCAGTGGACGACCGGGACAGCGCACAGATACGCAGTATTTT. It is translated as CATSGRPGQRTDTQYF.

The rearrangement joins TRBV5-1 to TRBJ2-2; D may be TRBD2 (5 bases). The germline CDR1 and CDR2 sequences are SGHRS and YFSETQ. Trimming shortened V by 4 bases and J by 7 bases, and 14 bases separated the two germline ends. The CDR3 has 14 amino acids. The CDR3 DNA follows: TGCGCCAGCAGCCCTGACACGGCGGGCGGGGAGCTGTTTTTT. Its translation is CASSPDTAGGELFF. Supplemented by reference TRBV5-1 and TRBJ2-2, the full variable domain reads KAGVTQTPRYLIKTRGQQVTLSCSPISGHRSVSWYQQTPGQGLQFLFEYFSETQRNKGNFPGRFSGRQFSNSRSEMNVSTLELGDSALYLCASSPDTAGGELFFGEGSRLTVL.

Notes on this clone: Other DNA sequences from this sample encode an identical CDR3 as well. The J gene is TRBJ1-1, the V gene TRBV15; TRBD1 is a possible D gene (6 bases). Germline V lookup: CDR1 LNHNV, CDR2 YYDKDF (reference sequence). Trimming shortened V by 0 bases and J by 0 bases, and 11 bases separated the two germline ends. The CDR3 extends over 16 amino acids. CDR3 amino acids: CATSRDGRGMNTEAFF. DNA of the CDR3: TGTGCCACCAGCAGAGATGGCAGGGGCATGAACACTGAAGCTTTCTTT. Based on the CDR3 plus reference TRBV15 and TRBJ1-1, the full variable domain is DAMVIQNPRYQVTQFGKPVTLSCSQTLNHNVMYWYQQKSSQAPKLLFHYYDKDFNNEADTPDNFQSRRPNTSFCFLDIRSPGLGDTAMYLCATSRDGRGMNTEAFFGQGTRLTVV.

The rearrangement joins TRBV30 to TRBJ1-2; 8 bases align to TRBD1. The CDR3 covers 14 residues. With V trimmed by 2 bases and J by 8 bases, 10 bases remained unmatched. Per germline, CDR1 GTSNPN and CDR2 SVGIG (reference sequence). CDR3: CAWSSLQGVFGYTF. CDR3 DNA sequence: TGTGCCTGGAGTTCTTTACAGGGGGTCTTCGGCTACACCTTC.

The chain couples TRBV28 to TRBJ1-2; TRBD1 might be the D (5 bases). The germline V gene has CDR1 MDHEN and CDR2 SYDVKM. V was cut by 2 bases and J by 8 bases, with 15 bases left in between. The CDR3 runs 14 residues. The chain's CDR3 is CASSLTQGSGGYTF. Here the CDR3 DNA reads TGTGCCAGCAGTTTAACCCAGGGTTCTGGCGGCTACACCTTC.

CDR3 residues: CASSFGTGSGEQYF. CDR3 coding DNA: TGTGCCAGCAGTTTCGGGACAGGGTCTGGCGAGCAGTACTTC. V gene TRBV6-5 combines with J gene TRBJ2-7; 9 nucleotides line up with TRBD1. V trimming: 4 bases; J trimming: 6 bases; junction bases outside the gene matches: 7. This CDR3 contains 14 residues. Germline V gives CDR1 MNHEY, CDR2 SVGAGI.

V and J are TRBV1 and TRBJ1-1. TRBV1 is noted as a pseudogene. The CDR3 totals 15 residues. CDR3 amino acids: CTSSRPWGGRVEAFF. CDR3 in DNA: TGCACCAGCAGCCGGCCATGGGGGGGGCGGGTTGAAGCTTTCTTT.

The chain links TRBV28 to TRBJ2-2, with a tentative D call TRBD2 (5 bases). CDR3 size: 16 residues. Germline V CDR1 and CDR2: MDHEN, SYDVKM. V lost 5 bases and J lost 3, with 16 bases in between. CDR3 coding DNA: TGTGCCAGCAGTGACCCCCGGGGAGCTTACACCGGGGAGCTGTTTTTT. Its translation: CASSDPRGAYTGELFF.

This rearrangement joins TRBV9 to TRBJ2-7; the match to TRBD1 covers 9 bases. In germline, CDR1 is SGDLS, CDR2 YYNGEE. Germline trimming cut 1 base from V and 0 bases from J; bases unmatched to any gene: 5. The CDR3 is made up of 16 amino acids. CDR3 residues: CASSVRDREASYEQYF. Here the CDR3 DNA reads TGTGCCAGCAGCGTACGGGACAGGGAGGCCTCCTACGAGCAGTACTTC.

The rearrangement uses TRBV23-1 and TRBJ2-1; possible D gene TRBD2, 6 bases. TRBV23-1 qualifies as an ORF whose function is uncertain. V was clipped by 2 bases and J by 5 bases, with 19 bases between them. The CDR3 has 17 amino acids. CDR3 sequence: CASSQAGQSILNNEQFF. CDR3 DNA sequence: TGCGCCAGCAGTCAAGCGGGGCAATCCATATTAAACAATGAGCAGTTCTTC.